This is a list of T cell receptor beta chains from one sample in a study of CD8+ T cells in alopecia areata. Sequencing used immunoSEQ multiplex PCR; TCRdb keeps in-frame clones, though not all of them. The table has 150,000 to 200,000 clones, around 55% seen once. The sequenced sample consisted of CD4+ T cells sorted from blood. The source is a human donor in good health. CDR3s include the opening cysteine and the closing phenylalanine or tryptophan. The D gene is left open where the match is weak. Part of the rows lack a size; the others show once, few, many or a class for expanded clones.

TGCGCCAGCAGCTTCTCTAGCGGGAGGAATGAGCAGTTCTTC | CASSFSSGRNEQFF | TRBJ2-1 | TRBD2 | NA | TRBV5-1
TGTGCCAGCAGTAGGGGGAGCAATCAGCCCCAGCATTTT | CASSRGSNQPQHF | TRBJ1-5 | NA | many | TRBV25-1
TGTGCCAGCAGGGGAGAGTTGGCCCCGCACAATGAGCAGTTCTTC | CASRGELAPHNEQFF | TRBJ2-1 | NA | once | TRBV6-5
TGTGCCAGCAGTGGTCCGGGAGGGACTACGTTCACCGGGGAGCTGTTTTTT | CASSGPGGTTFTGELFF | TRBJ2-2 | TRBD2 | few | TRBV28
TGTGCCAGCAGCTTTGGGGGTGAGACCCAGTACTTC | CASSFGGETQYF | TRBJ2-5 | NA | NA | TRBV5-4
TGCGCCAGCAGCTTGGGATTGGCCAGGGTCGCGGAGGGCTACACCTTC | CASSLGLARVAEGYTF | TRBJ1-2 | NA | NA | TRBV5-1
TGTGCCAGCAGTGACAGGGAAAATCAGCCCCAGCATTTT | CASSDRENQPQHF | TRBJ1-5 | NA | few | TRBV2
TGTGCCAGCAGCCAATCCGGACAGGGTAGGAATGAGCAGTTCTTC | CASSQSGQGRNEQFF | TRBJ2-1 | TRBD1 | few | TRBV14
TGTGCCAGCAGCACCGGGACTCTACAAGAGACCCAGTACTTC | CASSTGTLQETQYF | TRBJ2-5 | NA | NA | TRBV6-1
TGCGCCAGCAGCCCGGACAGGGGAGAGACCCAGTACTTC | CASSPDRGETQYF | TRBJ2-5 | TRBD1 | NA | TRBV5-1
TGTGCCAGCAGCGAAAGGGCTGCCTATGGCTACACCTTC | CASSERAAYGYTF | TRBJ1-2 | NA | NA | TRBV9
TGTGCCTGGAGTGCAGGTAGCAATCAGCCCCAGCATTTT | CAWSAGSNQPQHF | TRBJ1-5 | NA | NA | TRBV30
TGTGCCAGCAGTGAAGAAATGGGCCCCTATGGCTACACCTTC | CASSEEMGPYGYTF | TRBJ1-2 | NA | NA | TRBV2
TGCAGCGTTGCAGGGACTAGCGGGAGCGCAGGGGCGCAGTATTTT | CSVAGTSGSAGAQYF | TRBJ2-3 | TRBD2 | NA | TRBV29-1
TGTGCCAGTAGATTAGGGCTTGGCTACGAGCAGTACTTC | CASRLGLGYEQYF | TRBJ2-7 | NA | NA | TRBV6-1
TGTGCCATCAGTGAGTCCTATCGGGGACTAGCGGGAGCAGATACGCAGTATTTT | CAISESYRGLAGADTQYF | TRBJ2-3 | TRBD2 | NA | TRBV10-3
TGCAGCGTACGCGATGACAGGGATCAAAGTGAGCAGTACTTC | CSVRDDRDQSEQYF | TRBJ2-7 | TRBD1 | NA | TRBV29-1
TGTGCCAGCAGTCCAGGTGGCGGCTATGGCTACACCTTC | CASSPGGGYGYTF | TRBJ1-2 | NA | few | TRBV6-1
TGTGCCAGCAGTGAGTCGCCGTGGGACGGCTCCTACGAGCAGTACTTC | CASSESPWDGSYEQYF | TRBJ2-7 | NA | NA | TRBV28
TGTGCCAGCAGCTTCGGCACCGGGGAGCTGTTTTTT | CASSFGTGELFF | TRBJ2-2 | NA | NA | TRBV7-2
TGCAGCGTTCGAGGGGGTTCGGCTAGCGGGAGAAGTATAGATACGCAGTATTTT | CSVRGGSASGRSIDTQYF | TRBJ2-3 | TRBD2 | NA | TRBV29-1
TGTGCCTGGAGTACAAGCGGGAGAATGGGGTCACAGTTCTTC | CAWSTSGRMGSQFF | TRBJ2-1 | TRBD2 | few | TRBV30